The T cell receptor beta chain under discussion was sequenced for a study of cytomegalovirus exposure and HLA in healthy donors. This CDR3 spans 13 amino acids. CDR1 and CDR2 from the germline V gene are MNHEY and SMNVEV (reference sequence). V gave up 5 bases and J gave up 8 bases; unmatched junction bases: 9. Sequencing was performed with immunoSEQ multiplex PCR; in TCRdb, only in-frame clones are kept and a portion is missing. The sample carries 170,000 or so clones, approximately 84% recorded once. The source of this sequence is a woman aged 18-35 years in good health and CMV-seropositive. The sequencing sample was made of PBMCs. This sequence joins TRBV27 and TRBJ2-7; 7 bases align to TRBD2. CDR3 in DNA: TGTGCCAGCAGTCCCCTCTCAGCGGGAAAGCAGTACTTC. This gives the protein CASSPLSAGKQYF.